Listed here is a single T cell receptor (beta chain). Its antigen is still unknown. No quality values exist for individual bases; no much larger clone is one base distant. Libraries were constructed by 5' RACE. Sequenced on an Illumina HiSeq 2500. A second PCR of about 7 to 12 cycles was run with a J-beta primer mix and a sample-barcoded 5' primer. A unique molecular identifier was introduced onto each TCR beta cDNA molecule by a template-switch 5' adaptor carrying 12 random nucleotides. Each sample yielded at least 3 million CDR3-containing paired-end reads. The Mint cDNA synthesis kit, primed by a TRBC-specific oligonucleotide, was used to synthesize first-strand cDNA from all RNA. Following uracil-DNA glycosylase treatment, a first 18-cycle PCR with universal primers M1SS and BC2_uni_R was performed on all cDNA. On the study's bioinformatics: For normalization, 1 million high-quality reads, each with a distinct molecular identifier, were randomly selected from each sample. Reads sharing molecular identifiers were discarded rather than binned into consensus sequences. MiTCR, set to a Q25 quality threshold and the strictest error-elimination algorithm, was used for CDR3 identification, clonotype clustering and error correction. A nonparametric unseen species model with Euler transformation was used to estimate lower-bound total TCR beta diversity. The public reads were quality trimmed at Q25 with fastp and then assembled into clones with MiXCR by TCRdb, keeping productive beta chains. Each record represents a unique CDR3 protein, reported with the most common genes and DNA among its rows. The authors' filters were not applied to this entry. The sample has some 700,000 distinct CDR3 sequences on record, approximately 21% of them singletons. Around a fifth of the sample goes to the ten largest clones.

The sample originates from a study of blood T cells in healthy people across ages (dated by TCRdb to the mid-2010s). For the study in its entirety: In model experiments, template switching captured roughly one uniquely barcoded TCR beta cDNA molecule for every two T cells. Using the same blood draw, the study looked at two additional independent replicas of 1 million unique cDNA reads for two donors, one aged 18 to 30 and the other aged 80 or older. The donors were divided into four age groups: young (average around 17 years), middle-aged (approximately 39), aged (62) and long-lived (about 84). To track age-related changes in TCR beta repertoire diversity, the study relied on deep sequencing normalized with unique cDNA molecular identifiers. To avoid experimental bias, donors of different ages were spread randomly across the sequencing lanes.

Study-wide findings and limitations: Total diversity estimates from one million sequenced T cells were considered lower bounds and underestimates. The long-lived group showed more naive CD4+ T cells, fewer expanded clones and increased TCR diversity than the aged group, suggesting age selection. The CMV infection status of donors was not known, potentially confounding age-related changes in expanded clonotypes. The percentage of naive T cells measured by flow cytometry correlated strongly with observed TCR beta diversity. Observed TCR beta diversity per million T cells fell roughly linearly with age, and a significant reduction was already apparent by age roughly 40. Because profiling used bulk unsorted PBMCs, naive and antigen-experienced compartments could not be compared conclusively.

Systemically healthy Caucasian individuals from Russia, some 40 in total and aged about 6 to 95 years, were included as donors. Each donor gave around 9.5 milliliters of peripheral blood, collected into EDTA-treated Vacutainer tubes. Ficoll-Paque density-gradient centrifugation was used to isolate PBMCs, with at least 6.5 million obtained per sample. Total RNA was extracted from PBMCs with Trizol reagent, with at least 5 micrograms obtained per sample. Naive CD45RAhigh/CD27high T cell percentages were measured by flow cytometry on a PBMC aliquot from every donor. The germline V gene sets CDR1 to SGHTA and CDR2 to FQGNSA. From cysteine to phenylalanine, the CDR3 is 16 amino acids long. This entry keeps only the CDR3 DNA: 48 bases, framed from base 1. V is clipped by 1 base and J by 4 bases, and the sequence between their germline boundaries is 15 bases long.

Sequencing was performed on blood. The sequence links TRBV7-2 to TRBJ2-3, and TRBD2 may be the D gene, going by 5 matching bases. This receptor was taken from a man between 70 and 80 years old in good health. The DNA sequence follows: TGTGCCAGCAGCTTAGTACTATTCCTTAGCGCAGATACGCAGTATTTT. Translation gives CASSLVLFLSADTQYF.